This T cell receptor (beta chain) was documented in a study of T cells in Graves' hyperthyroidism and ophthalmopathy. Study conclusions and caveats: Also found in blood were most expanded thyroid clonotypes above 0.001.

In its sample, this clonotype was seen many times. The antigen is not known. V lost 3 bases and J lost 3; bases outside the gene matches: 1. CDR3 length: 14 residues. CDR1 is DFQATT and CDR2 is SNEGSKA in the germline V gene (reference sequence). The investigators amplified TCR beta CDR3 regions from RNA transcripts. Using the HTBI primer set, a first-round RT-PCR was run on the TCR CDR3. TCRdb reprocessed the multiplex PCR reads via MiXCR and lists one record per CDR3 protein. Counted here are 250,000 to 300,000 distinct CDR3 sequences, roughly 13% occurring once; the ten biggest clones make up approximately 7.9%.

Sequenced sample: blood. The source of this sequence is a woman aged 40 to 50 with Graves' hyperthyroidism. The chain has TRBV20-1 and TRBJ2-1, with 11 nucleotides matching TRBD2. CDR3 sequence (DNA): TGCAGTGCTAGGGGACTAGCGGACTACAATGAGCAGTTCTTC. It specifies CSARGLADYNEQFF.